This paragraph reports one T cell receptor beta chain. Authors' data handling: Using reference gene primer amplification, nucleated cell counts were estimated. This table comes from immunoSEQ multiplex PCR, and its TCRdb copy is limited to in-frame clones, with some not included. The V and J calls and the clone size are those of that table, but D and trimming were determined from the DNA. The sample has about 260,000 clones; 84% are singletons. The data derive from a study of blood T cell repertoires in COVID-19. Across the study: Acute-phase and convalescent COVID-19 samples originated in the United States, Italy and Spain. Sample material is recorded as cDNA or gDNA derived from T cells, B-cell-depleted T cells, or PBMCs.

Looked up from germline, CDR1 is ENHRY and CDR2 is SYGVKD. The ends were cut back, 10 bases at V and 7 bases at J, with 17 bases in the middle. This CDR3 spans 14 amino acids. The V gene is TRBV10-3, the J gene TRBJ1-6, with D perhaps TRBD1 (6 bases). The sequenced material came from peripheral blood. This clonotype was sampled from a woman between 40 and 50 years old who had recovered from COVID-19. DNA of the CDR3: TGTGCCACCTGCACAGGACAGACGAATTCACCCCTCCACTTT. Translating gives CATCTGQTNSPLHF.